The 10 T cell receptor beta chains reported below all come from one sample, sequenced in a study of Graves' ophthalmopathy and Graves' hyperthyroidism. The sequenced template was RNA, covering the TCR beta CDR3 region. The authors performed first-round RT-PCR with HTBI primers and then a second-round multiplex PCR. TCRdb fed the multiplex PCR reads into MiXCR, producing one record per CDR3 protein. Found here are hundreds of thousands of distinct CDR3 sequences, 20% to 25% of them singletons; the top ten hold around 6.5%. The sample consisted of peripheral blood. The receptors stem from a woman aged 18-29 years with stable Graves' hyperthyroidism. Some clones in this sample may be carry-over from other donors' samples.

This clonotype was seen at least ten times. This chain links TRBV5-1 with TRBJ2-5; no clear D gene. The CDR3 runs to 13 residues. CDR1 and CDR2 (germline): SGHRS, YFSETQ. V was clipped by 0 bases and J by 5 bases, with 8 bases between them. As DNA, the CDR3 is TGCGCCAGCAGCTTGGGGCGGTCCGAGACCCAGTACTTC. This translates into CASSLGRSETQYF.

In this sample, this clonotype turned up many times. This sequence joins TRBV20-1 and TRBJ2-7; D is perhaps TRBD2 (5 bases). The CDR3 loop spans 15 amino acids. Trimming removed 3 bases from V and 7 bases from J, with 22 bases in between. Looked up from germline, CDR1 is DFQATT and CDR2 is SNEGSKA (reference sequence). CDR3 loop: CSARPSDYGLREQYF. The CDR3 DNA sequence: TGCAGTGCTAGGCCCAGCGACTACGGTTTGAGGGAGCAGTACTTC.

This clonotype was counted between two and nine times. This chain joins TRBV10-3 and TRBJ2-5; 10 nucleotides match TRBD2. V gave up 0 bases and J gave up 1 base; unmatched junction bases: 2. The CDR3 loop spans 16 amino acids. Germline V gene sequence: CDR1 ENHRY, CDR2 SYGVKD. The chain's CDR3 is CAISESSGGTQETQYF. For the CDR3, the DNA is TGTGCCATCAGTGAGTCTAGCGGGGGGACCCAAGAGACCCAGTACTTC.

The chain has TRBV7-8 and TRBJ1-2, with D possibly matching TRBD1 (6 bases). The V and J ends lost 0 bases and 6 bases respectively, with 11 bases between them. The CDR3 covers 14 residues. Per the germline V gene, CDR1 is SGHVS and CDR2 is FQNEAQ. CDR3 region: CASSLADSVDGYTF. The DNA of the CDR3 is TGTGCCAGCAGCTTAGCGGACAGTGTGGATGGCTACACCTTC.

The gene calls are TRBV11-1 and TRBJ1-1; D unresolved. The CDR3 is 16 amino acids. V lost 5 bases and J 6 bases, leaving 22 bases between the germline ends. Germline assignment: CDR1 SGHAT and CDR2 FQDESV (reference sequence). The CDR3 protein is CASSPPGSLILAEAFF. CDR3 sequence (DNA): TGTGCCAGCAGCCCCCCGGGGAGCCTAATATTGGCTGAAGCTTTCTTT.

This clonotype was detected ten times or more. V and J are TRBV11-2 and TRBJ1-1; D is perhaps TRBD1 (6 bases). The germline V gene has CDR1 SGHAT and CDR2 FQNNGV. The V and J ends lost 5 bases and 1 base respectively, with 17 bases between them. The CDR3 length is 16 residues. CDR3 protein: CASSASRGKGNTEAFF. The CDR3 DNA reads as TGTGCCAGCAGCGCGAGTAGGGGGAAGGGGAACACTGAAGCTTTCTTT.

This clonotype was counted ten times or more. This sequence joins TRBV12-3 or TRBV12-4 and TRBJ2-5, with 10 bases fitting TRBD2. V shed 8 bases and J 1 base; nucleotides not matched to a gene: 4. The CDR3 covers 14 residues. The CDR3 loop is CASWTSGFQETQYF. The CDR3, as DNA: TGTGCCAGCTGGACTAGCGGCTTCCAAGAGACCCAGTACTTC.

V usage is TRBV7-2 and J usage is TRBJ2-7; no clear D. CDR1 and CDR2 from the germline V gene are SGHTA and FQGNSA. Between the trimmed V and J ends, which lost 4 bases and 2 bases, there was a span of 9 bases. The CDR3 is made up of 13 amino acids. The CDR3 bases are TGTGCCAGCAGCTCGGACCTTCCCTACGAGCAGTACTTC. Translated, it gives CASSSDLPYEQYF.

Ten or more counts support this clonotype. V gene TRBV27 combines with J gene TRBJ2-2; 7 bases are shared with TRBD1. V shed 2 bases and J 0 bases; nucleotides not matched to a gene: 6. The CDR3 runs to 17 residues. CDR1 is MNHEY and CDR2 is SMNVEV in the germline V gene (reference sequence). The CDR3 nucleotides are TGTGCCAGCAGTTTAGACAGGGTGACTTCGAACACCGGGGAGCTGTTTTTT. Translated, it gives CASSLDRVTSNTGELFF.

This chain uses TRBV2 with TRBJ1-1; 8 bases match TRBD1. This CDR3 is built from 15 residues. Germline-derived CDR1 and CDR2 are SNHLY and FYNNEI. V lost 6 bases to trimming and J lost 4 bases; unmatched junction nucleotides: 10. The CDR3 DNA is TGTGCCAGCAGGGATATAGGACAGGGACTCACTGAAGCTTTCTTT. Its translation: CASRDIGQGLTEAFF.